Following are 13 T cell receptor beta chains from one sample sequenced in a study of T cells in Graves' hyperthyroidism and ophthalmopathy. TCR beta CDR3 sequences were amplified from RNA transcripts. TCR CDR3 underwent first-round RT-PCR with the HTBI primer set. From the multiplex PCR reads, TCRdb called clonotypes with MiXCR, one entry per CDR3 protein. The repertoire holds 540,000 or so distinct CDR3 sequences, with around 42% as singletons. Input material: peripheral blood or thyroid tissue (not recorded which). The receptors derive from an adult woman with Graves' disease, either hyperthyroidism or ophthalmopathy (not recorded which).

The chain is built from TRBV7-3 and TRBJ1-2, with 7 bases that match TRBD1. The CDR3 spans 16 residues. Trimming cost V 2 bases and J 2 bases; bases outside gene matches: 8. From germline, CDR1 is SGHTA and CDR2 FQGTGA. The CDR3 reads CASSLCRQGPNYGYTF. As DNA, the CDR3 is TGTGCCAGCAGCTTATGTCGACAGGGACCCAACTATGGCTACACCTTC.

This clonotype was recorded only once. V is TRBV5-1 and J is TRBJ2-7, with D perhaps given as TRBD1 or TRBD2 (5 bases each). The CDR3 spans 13 residues. Between the trimmed V and J ends, which lost 3 bases and 3 bases, there was a span of 10 bases. The germline CDR1 and CDR2 sequences are SGHRS and YFSETQ. DNA of the CDR3: TGCGCCAGCAGCTGGGACGGAAACTACGAGCAGTACTTC. Encoded protein: CASSWDGNYEQYF.

This clonotype turned up a few times. The genes are TRBV10-3 and TRBJ1-4; perhaps TRBD1 as D (5 bases). CDR1 is ENHRY, CDR2 SYGVKD, per germline. The ends were cut back, 4 bases at V and 0 bases at J, with 9 bases in the middle. The CDR3 is 15 amino acids. CDR3 sequence reads: CAISGGAATNEKLFF. The CDR3 DNA sequence: TGTGCCATCAGTGGAGGGGCTGCAACTAATGAAAAACTGTTTTTT.

The chain joins TRBV20-1 to TRBJ1-1; tentative D call: TRBD1 (5 bases). This CDR3 is built from 13 residues. Germline assignment: CDR1 DFQATT and CDR2 SNEGSKA (reference sequence). V was shortened by 6 bases and J by 5 bases, with 16 bases between the two germline ends. The CDR3 region has the DNA TGCAGTGCCCCATGGGGGGGAGAGACTGAAGCTTTCTTT. Translating it yields CSAPWGGETEAFF.

The rearrangement links TRBV10-3 to TRBJ2-7; D is possibly TRBD2 (6 bases). The CDR3 length is 13 residues. Trimming shortened V by 0 bases and J by 4 bases, and 7 bases separated the two germline ends. In germline, CDR1 is ENHRY, CDR2 SYGVKD. DNA for the CDR3: TGTGCCATCAGTGAGTCGACTAGGTACGAGCAGTACTTC. The encoded protein is CAISESTRYEQYF.

This clonotype has ten or more counts. This rearrangement joins TRBV6-5 to TRBJ2-7; perhaps TRBD1 as D (6 bases). The CDR3 loop spans 13 amino acids. CDR1 MNHEY and CDR2 SVGAGI come from the germline V gene. Between the trimmed V and J ends, which lost 2 bases and 6 bases, there was a span of 11 bases. For the CDR3, the DNA is TGTGCCAGCAGTTACAAGGGGGAATCCGAGCAGTACTTC. Translated, it gives CASSYKGESEQYF.

The chain uses TRBV28 and TRBJ2-5; D may correspond to TRBD1 or TRBD2 (5 bases each). The CDR3 length is 14 residues. V lost 4 bases and J lost 1, with 10 bases in between. CDR1 is MDHEN and CDR2 is SYDVKM in the germline V gene. The CDR3 region has the DNA TGTGCCAGCAGTTGGGACGGGACCCAAGAGACCCAGTACTTC. This codes for CASSWDGTQETQYF.

V usage is TRBV20-1 and J usage is TRBJ2-7; 11 bases match TRBD1. CDR3 size: 13 residues. Germline CDR1 reads DFQATT; CDR2 reads SNEGSKA (reference sequence). V shed 5 bases and J 4 bases; nucleotides not matched to a gene: 4. In nucleotides, the CDR3 is TGCAGTGCTCCGGGACAGGGGGTGTACGAGCAGTACTTC. Translating it yields CSAPGQGVYEQYF.

The CDR3 nucleotides read TGTGCCATCAGTGGGGGGGAGCGCGGGGTGGTAGGGGACGAGCAGCCCCAGCATTTT. Its translation is CAISGGERGVVGDEQPQHF. The J gene is TRBJ1-5, the V gene TRBV10-3, with D maybe TRBD1 (5 bases). Trimming removed 4 bases from V and 7 bases from J, with 29 bases in between. This CDR3 has 19 residues. CDR1 and CDR2 (germline): ENHRY, SYGVKD.

Remarks on this clonotype: This clone may be a read error of a much larger clone one base away. CDR3 sequence reads: CASRSPGQGVRQYF. The CDR3 DNA follows: TGTGCCAGCAGAAGTCCGGGACAGGGAGTTCGGCAGTACTTC. The gene calls are TRBV6-1 and TRBJ2-5; 9 positions match TRBD1. V was pared by 6 bases and J by 11 bases, with 13 bases of the junction left unmatched. The CDR3 covers 14 residues. Germline-derived CDR1 and CDR2 are MNHNS and SASEGT.

V is TRBV10-3 and J is TRBJ1-2, with 7 bases lining up with TRBD1. Germline CDR1 is ENHRY and CDR2 is SYGVKD. The CDR3 spans 12 residues. V shed 10 bases, J shed 7 bases, and the junction held 9 bases outside the gene matches. CDR3 nucleotide sequence: TGTGCCACCCGACAGGGAACGGGTGGCTACACCTTC. It is translated as CATRQGTGGYTF.

This clonotype has a count of ten or more. The rearrangement joins TRBV5-1 to TRBJ1-1, with 9 bases lining up with TRBD1. From germline, CDR1 is SGHRS and CDR2 YFSETQ. The CDR3 has 16 amino acids. V trimming: 3 bases; J trimming: 0 bases; junction bases outside the gene matches: 6. CDR3 coding DNA: TGCGCCAGCAGCTCGACAGGGGGTGACCTGAACACTGAAGCTTTCTTT. It codes for CASSSTGGDLNTEAFF.

V gene TRBV7-9 combines with J gene TRBJ2-7; 11 bases match TRBD1. This CDR3 is 20 amino acids long. V lost 3 bases and J lost 3; bases outside the gene matches: 19. Germline values: CDR1 SEHNR, CDR2 FQNEAQ (reference sequence). CDR3 protein: CASSFTGGRVTGTGGYEQYF. CDR3 sequence (DNA): TGTGCCAGCAGCTTTACAGGGGGCAGGGTCACCGGGACAGGGGGCTACGAGCAGTACTTC. The full variable domain, completed using reference TRBV7-9 and TRBJ2-7, is DTGVSQNPRHKITKRGQNVTFRCDPISEHNRLYWYRQTLGQGPEFLTYFQNEAQLEKSRLLSDRFSAERPKGSFSTLEIQRTEQGDSAMYLCASSFTGGRVTGTGGYEQYFGPGTRLTVT.